Below, 9 T cell receptor beta chains from the same sample are listed, as sequenced in a study of monozygotic twins with cystic fibrosis. The table came from immunoSEQ multiplex PCR; TCRdb's copy has only in-frame clones and leaves some out. The sample has about 14,000 clones; over 80% are singletons. Input material: blood. All receptors come from a girl aged 2 to 10 with cystic fibrosis.

The chain joins TRBV6-5 to TRBJ2-7; TRBD2 matches 9 bases. The V gene's germline CDR1 is MNHEY and CDR2 SVGAGI. CDR3 length equals 15 residues. The trim removed 1 base at V and 4 bases at J, leaving 5 bases unmatched. The CDR3 region is CASSYYSGRGYEQYF. The CDR3 bases are TGTGCCAGCAGTTACTATAGCGGGAGAGGATACGAGCAGTACTTC.

The rearrangement joins TRBV9 to TRBJ2-7, with D tentatively TRBD2 (5 bases). Trimming shortened V by 0 bases and J by 2 bases, and 9 bases separated the two germline ends. From germline, CDR1 is SGDLS and CDR2 YYNGEE. The CDR3 is 14 amino acids. The CDR3 loop is CASSVGTEPYEQYF. CDR3 sequence (DNA): TGTGCCAGCAGCGTAGGGACTGAGCCCTACGAGCAGTACTTC.

This clone turned up a few times. The chain employs TRBV19 and TRBJ1-2; D is perhaps TRBD1 (6 bases). This CDR3 has 12 amino acids. The V end was cut by 6 bases, the J end by 4 bases, with 9 bases between. CDR1 and CDR2 from the germline V gene are LNHDA and SQIVND (reference sequence). In DNA, the CDR3 is TGTGCCAGTAGCCAGGGGACCTATGGCTACACCTTC. It encodes CASSQGTYGYTF.

The rearrangement joins TRBV18 to TRBJ2-7, with a tentative D call TRBD2 (6 bases). The V end lost 1 base, the J end lost 4 bases, and 14 bases lay between the germline ends. The germline V gene has CDR1 KGHSH and CDR2 LQKENI. The CDR3 has 15 residues. The CDR3 DNA is TGTGCCAGCTCACCACGGGCGGGAAGGGAGTACGAGCAGTACTTC. It specifies CASSPRAGREYEQYF.

The chain uses TRBV19 and TRBJ1-3; D gene unclear. From germline, CDR1 is LNHDA and CDR2 SQIVND (reference sequence). V lost 4 bases and J lost 0, with 10 bases in between. CDR3 size: 15 residues. The CDR3 here is CASSTDPASGNTIYF. The CDR3 bases are TGTGCCAGTAGTACCGACCCCGCCTCTGGAAACACCATATATTTT.

The count of this clone is one. The chain combines TRBV7-8 with TRBJ2-7; D ambiguous. The length of the CDR3 is 13 residues. The germline V and J ends were trimmed by 3 bases and 2 bases, with 8 bases remaining between them. Germline V lookup: CDR1 SGHVS, CDR2 FQNEAQ. CDR3 in amino acids: CASSFGGTYEQYF. The CDR3 nucleotides read TGTGCCAGCAGCTTTGGTGGAACCTACGAGCAGTACTTC.

The sample holds one count of this clone. The chain employs TRBV5-8 and TRBJ2-3, with D possibly being TRBD2 (7 bases). In germline, CDR1 is SGHTS, CDR2 YDEGEE. Trimming pared 4 bases from V and 1 base from J, leaving 13 bases between. The CDR3 has 15 amino acids. The CDR3 here is CASSLAGARTDTQYF. The CDR3 DNA sequence: TGTGCCAGCAGCCTGGCGGGGGCCCGCACAGATACGCAGTATTTT.

The chain couples TRBV7-2 to TRBJ2-2; 10 bases agree with TRBD1. The V segment lost 3 bases and the J segment 7 bases; nucleotides outside the gene matches: 2. Germline-derived CDR1 and CDR2 are SGHTA and FQGNSA. This CDR3 contains 14 residues. The CDR3 coding sequence is TGTGCCAGCAGCTTGGGGACAGGGGTCGGGGAGCTGTTTTTT. Its translation is CASSLGTGVGELFF.

The rearrangement links TRBV14 to TRBJ2-1; the D gene is possibly TRBD2 (6 bases). The V gene lost 5 bases and the J gene lost 0 bases, with 14 bases spanning the gap. Germline values: CDR1 SGHDN, CDR2 FVKESK. The length of the CDR3 is 16 residues. CDR3 nucleotides: TGTGCCAGCAGCTCGAGAGGGAGGACCTCCTACAATGAGCAGTTCTTC. Translating it yields CASSSRGRTSYNEQFF.